This TCR beta chain came from a study of breast tumors, draining lymph nodes, adjacent tissues. This CDR3 is built from 14 residues. In germline, CDR1 is SNHLY, CDR2 FYNNEI. This clonotype was picked up many times. The junction and the germline gene differ at one end; a read error may be behind it. Breast cancer patients provided tissue from their axillary draining lymph nodes. Each CDR3 protein is one row after TCRdb ran MiXCR on the multiplex PCR reads. The sample yields over 150,000 distinct CDR3 sequences, around a third seen once. Material: axillary lymph node tissue. The chain couples TRBV2 to TRBJ1-3; a possible D gene is TRBD1 (6 bases). This receptor was obtained from a female donor with breast cancer. Some clones in this sample may be carry-over from other donors' samples. The DNA for the CDR3 is TGTGCCAGCAGTGTTAGGGGGGGCGGAAACGCCATATATTTT. It is translated as CASSVRGGGNAIYF. The full variable domain, in which reference TRBV2 and TRBJ1-3 provide the parts outside the CDR3, is EPEVTQTPSHQVTQMGQEVILRCVPISNHLYFYWYRQILGQKVEFLVSFYNNEISEKSEIFDDQFSVERPDGSNFTLKIRSTKLEDSAMYFCASSVRGGGNAIYFGEGSWLTVV.